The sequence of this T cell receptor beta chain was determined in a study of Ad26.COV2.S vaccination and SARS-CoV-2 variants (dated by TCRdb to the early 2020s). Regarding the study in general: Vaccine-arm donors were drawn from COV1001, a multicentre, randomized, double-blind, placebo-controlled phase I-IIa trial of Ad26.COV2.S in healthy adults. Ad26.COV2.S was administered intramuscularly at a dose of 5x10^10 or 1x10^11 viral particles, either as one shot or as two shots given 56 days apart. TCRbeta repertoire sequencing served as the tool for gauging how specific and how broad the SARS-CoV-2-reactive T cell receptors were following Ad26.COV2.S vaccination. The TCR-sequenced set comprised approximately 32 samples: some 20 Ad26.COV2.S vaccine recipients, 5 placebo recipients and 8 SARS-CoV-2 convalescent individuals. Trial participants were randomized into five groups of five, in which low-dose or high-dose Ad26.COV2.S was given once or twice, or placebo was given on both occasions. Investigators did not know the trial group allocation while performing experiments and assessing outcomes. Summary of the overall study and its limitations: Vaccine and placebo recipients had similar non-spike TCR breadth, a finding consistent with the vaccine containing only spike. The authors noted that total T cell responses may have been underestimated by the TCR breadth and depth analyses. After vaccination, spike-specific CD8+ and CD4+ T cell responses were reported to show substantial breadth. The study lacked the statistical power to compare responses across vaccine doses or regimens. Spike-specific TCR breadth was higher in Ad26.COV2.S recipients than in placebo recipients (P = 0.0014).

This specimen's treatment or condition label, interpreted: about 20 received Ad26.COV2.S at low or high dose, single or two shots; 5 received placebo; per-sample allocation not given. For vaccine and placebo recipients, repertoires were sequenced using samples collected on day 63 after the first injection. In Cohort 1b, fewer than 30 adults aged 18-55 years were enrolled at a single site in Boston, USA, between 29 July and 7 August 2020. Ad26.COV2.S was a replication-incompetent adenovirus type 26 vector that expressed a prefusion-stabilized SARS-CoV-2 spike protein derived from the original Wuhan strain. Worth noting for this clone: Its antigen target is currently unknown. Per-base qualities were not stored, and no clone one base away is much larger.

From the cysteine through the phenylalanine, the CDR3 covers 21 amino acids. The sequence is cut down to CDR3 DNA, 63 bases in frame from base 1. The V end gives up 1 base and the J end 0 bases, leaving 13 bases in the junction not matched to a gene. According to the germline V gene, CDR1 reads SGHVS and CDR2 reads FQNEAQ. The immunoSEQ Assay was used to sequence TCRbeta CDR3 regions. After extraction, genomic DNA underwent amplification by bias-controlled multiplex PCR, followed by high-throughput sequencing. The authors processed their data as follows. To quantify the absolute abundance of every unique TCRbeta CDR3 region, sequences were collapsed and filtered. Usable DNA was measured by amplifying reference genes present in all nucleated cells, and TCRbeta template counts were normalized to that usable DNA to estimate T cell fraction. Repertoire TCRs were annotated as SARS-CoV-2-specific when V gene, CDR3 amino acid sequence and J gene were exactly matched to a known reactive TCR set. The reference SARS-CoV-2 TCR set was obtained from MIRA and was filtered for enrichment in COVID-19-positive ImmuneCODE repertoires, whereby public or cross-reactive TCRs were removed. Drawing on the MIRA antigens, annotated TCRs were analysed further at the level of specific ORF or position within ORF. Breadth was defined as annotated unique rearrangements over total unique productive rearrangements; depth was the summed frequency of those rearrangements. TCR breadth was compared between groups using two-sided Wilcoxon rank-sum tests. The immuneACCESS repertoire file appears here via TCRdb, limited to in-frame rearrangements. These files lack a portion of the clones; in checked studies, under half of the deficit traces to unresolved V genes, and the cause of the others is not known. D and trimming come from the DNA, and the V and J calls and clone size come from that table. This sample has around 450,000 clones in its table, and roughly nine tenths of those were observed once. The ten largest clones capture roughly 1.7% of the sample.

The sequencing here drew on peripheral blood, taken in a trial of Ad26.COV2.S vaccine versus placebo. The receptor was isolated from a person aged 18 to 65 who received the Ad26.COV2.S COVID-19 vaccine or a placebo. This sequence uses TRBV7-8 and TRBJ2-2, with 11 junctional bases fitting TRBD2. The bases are TGTGCCAGCAGCTTAGTGAGGGTGACTAGCGGGAAACGCGCGAACACCGGGGAGCTGTTTTTT. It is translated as CASSLVRVTSGKRANTGELFF.